Following are 30 T cell receptor beta chains from one sample sequenced in a study of cytomegalovirus exposure and HLA in healthy donors. 13 Jbeta primers and 60 Vbeta primers were used for the PCR. Profiled with immunoSEQ multiplex PCR; TCRdb holds only in-frame clones, not every one. The repertoire includes 110,000 or so clones, roughly 76% of them detected once, and roughly 16% sits in the top ten. Sequenced: PBMCs. These receptors were obtained from a man aged 50 to 59 in good health and CMV-seropositive.

The chain employs TRBV6-5 and TRBJ2-1; TRBD1 agrees at 10 bases. In germline, CDR1 is MNHEY, CDR2 SVGAGI. CDR3 size: 13 residues. With V trimmed by 4 bases and J by 7 bases, 1 base remained unmatched. CDR3 region: CASSWTGGNEQFF. The CDR3 bases are TGTGCCAGCAGTTGGACAGGGGGAAATGAGCAGTTCTTC.

In its sample, this clone was seen a few times. The chain joins TRBV18 to TRBJ2-5; a weak D match, TRBD1 (6 bases). V was trimmed by 4 bases and J by 5 bases, leaving 14 bases between them. Germline lookup yields CDR1 KGHSH and CDR2 LQKENI. The CDR3 is 14 amino acids. The CDR3 sequence: CASSRGYREETQYF. CDR3 sequence (DNA): TGTGCCAGCTCACGGGGATACAGGGAGGAGACCCAGTACTTC. Variable domain in full (rest from reference TRBV18 and TRBJ2-5): NAGVMQNPRHLVRRRGQEARLRCSPMKGHSHVYWYRQLPEEGLKFMVYLQKENIIDESGMPKERFSAEFPKEGPSILRIQQVVRGDSAAYFCASSRGYREETQYFGPGTRLLVL.

This clone was detected only once. This chain links TRBV7-6 with TRBJ1-2; TRBD1 is a possible D gene (5 bases). Germline lookup yields CDR1 SGHVS and CDR2 FNYEAQ. V lost 1 base, J lost 4 bases, and 16 bases lay in between. The CDR3 has 16 amino acids. The CDR3 region has the DNA TGTGCCAGCAGCTTAGAACAGCCAGGGTTGGGCTATGGCTACACCTTC. It specifies CASSLEQPGLGYGYTF. The whole variable domain, filled in from reference TRBV7-6 and TRBJ1-2, reads GAGVSQSPRYKVTKRGQDVALRCDPISGHVSLYWYRQALGQGPEFLTYFNYEAQQDKSGLPNDRFSAERPEGSISTLTIQRTEQRDSAMYRCASSLEQPGLGYGYTFGSGTRLTVV.

This rearrangement joins TRBV11-2 to TRBJ1-5; D gene uncertain. The CDR3 has 15 residues. Per the germline V gene, CDR1 is SGHAT and CDR2 is FQNNGV. V was trimmed by 5 bases and J by 0 bases, leaving 11 bases between them. DNA of the CDR3: TGTGCCAGCAGCCTCTCAGTGAATAGCAATCAGCCCCAGCATTTT. Translation gives CASSLSVNSNQPQHF.

The CDR3 nucleotides read TGTGCCAGCAGCCGGGGGGCCGAGACTAGCGTATCCTACGAGCAGTACTTC. As protein: CASSRGAETSVSYEQYF. V and J are TRBV7-9 and TRBJ2-7; 8 positions agree with TRBD2. The CDR3 is 17 residues long. With V trimmed by 5 bases and J by 1 base, 13 bases remained unmatched. Looked up from germline, CDR1 is SEHNR and CDR2 is FQNEAQ (reference sequence).

This chain uses TRBV2 with TRBJ1-4; D is unresolved. V lost 8 bases to trimming and J lost 2 bases, with 15 bases between them. In germline, CDR1 is SNHLY, CDR2 FYNNEI. The CDR3 has 15 residues. CDR3 protein: CASGEGFGTNEKLFF. The CDR3 coding sequence is TGTGCCAGCGGGGAGGGTTTTGGGACTAATGAAAAACTGTTTTTT.

The chain couples TRBV27 to TRBJ2-3; D possibly corresponds to TRBD2 (5 bases). This CDR3 spans 15 amino acids. The germline V gene encodes CDR1 MNHEY and CDR2 SMNVEV (reference sequence). V lost 5 bases and J 5 bases, leaving 17 bases between the germline ends. The CDR3 region is CASSPTGNPLDTQYF. The CDR3 DNA reads TGTGCCAGCAGTCCTACCGGGAACCCCTTAGATACGCAGTATTTT.

This rearrangement joins TRBV27 to TRBJ1-5; 7 bases align to TRBD1. The ends lost 5 bases at V and 4 bases at J; junction bases unmatched: 5. This CDR3 is 14 amino acids long. Germline V gene lookup returns CDR1 MNHEY and CDR2 SMNVEV (reference sequence). The CDR3, as DNA: TGTGCCAGCAGTCCACAGGGGAGAAATCAGCCCCAGCATTTT. As protein: CASSPQGRNQPQHF.

This chain uses TRBV9 with TRBJ1-2, with D possibly being TRBD1 (6 bases). V shed 4 bases and J shed 4 bases, with 20 bases lying between them. The length of the CDR3 is 16 residues. The germline V gene encodes CDR1 SGDLS and CDR2 YYNGEE. This chain's CDR3 is CASSPFSQGLPYGYTF. The CDR3 coding sequence is TGTGCCAGCAGCCCCTTCTCACAGGGTCTTCCCTATGGCTACACCTTC.

The V gene is TRBV7-2, the J gene TRBJ2-5, with D maybe TRBD1 (6 bases). Germline V lookup: CDR1 SGHTA, CDR2 FQGNSA. This CDR3 is 14 amino acids long. V was shortened by 3 bases and J by 0 bases, with 8 bases between the two germline ends. CDR3 in DNA: TGTGCCAGCAGCTTTGACAGGTACCAAGAGACCCAGTACTTC. Its translation: CASSFDRYQETQYF.

This sequence joins TRBV9 and TRBJ2-7; 9 bases fit TRBD1. This CDR3 spans 15 amino acids. After removal of 2 bases from V and 4 bases from J, the junction contained 7 bases not matched to a gene. The germline gives CDR1 SGDLS, CDR2 YYNGEE. CDR3 loop: CASSVAGTGLYEQYF. CDR3 DNA sequence: TGTGCCAGCAGCGTCGCCGGGACAGGGTTATACGAGCAGTACTTC. Combining the CDR3 with reference TRBV9 and TRBJ2-7 gives the whole variable domain DSGVTQTPKHLITATGQRVTLRCSPRSGDLSVYWYQQSLDQGLQFLIQYYNGEERAKGNILERFSAQQFPDLHSELNLSSLELGDSALYFCASSVAGTGLYEQYFGPGTRLTVT.

This clone was counted once. The gene calls are TRBV5-4 and TRBJ1-2; 9 bases align to TRBD1. V shed 2 bases, J shed 8 bases, and the junction held 13 bases outside the gene matches. CDR1 SGHNT and CDR2 YYREEE come from the germline V gene (reference sequence). CDR3 length equals 16 residues. The CDR3 loop is CASSFGTGRTARGYTF. CDR3 bases: TGTGCCAGCAGCTTTGGGACAGGGAGAACGGCTAGAGGCTACACCTTC.

The CDR3, as DNA: TGTGCCAGCAGCCAGGGTCCGGGAAGGAATGAAAAACTGTTTTTT. This codes for CASSQGPGRNEKLFF. The V call is TRBV14, the J call TRBJ1-4; no firm D call. Germline V gene sequence: CDR1 SGHDN, CDR2 FVKESK. The CDR3 loop spans 15 amino acids. Trimming stripped 3 bases from V and 5 bases from J, with 13 bases between.

The rearrangement uses TRBV5-4 and TRBJ2-7; TRBD1 matches at 7 bases. J gave up 5 bases and V 0 bases, and 8 bases lay outside the gene matches. The CDR3 is 15 amino acids. Looked up from germline, CDR1 is SGHNT and CDR2 is YYREEE (reference sequence). CDR3 nucleotide sequence: TGTGCCAGCAGCTTGGGAGACAGGGAGTACGACGAGCAGTACTTC. Translation: CASSLGDREYDEQYF.

By proportion, this clone is medium-sized (0.01 to 0.1%). This chain joins TRBV19 and TRBJ2-7; 8 bases line up with TRBD1. This CDR3 has 17 amino acids. Trimming at V came to 3 bases and at J to 0 bases, leaving 10 bases not matched to a gene. The germline gives CDR1 LNHDA, CDR2 SQIVND (reference sequence). The CDR3 is CASSITSGTGSSYEQYF. CDR3 DNA sequence: TGTGCCAGTAGTATTACTTCGGGGACAGGTAGCTCCTACGAGCAGTACTTC.

The chain recombines TRBV18 with TRBJ2-1; 12 bases are shared with TRBD2. This CDR3 is built from 16 residues. Germline V gives CDR1 KGHSH, CDR2 LQKENI. V lost 6 bases, J lost 7 bases, and 10 bases stayed unmatched. CDR3: CASSQGGTSGLNEQFF. The CDR3, as DNA: TGTGCCAGCTCCCAAGGTGGGACTAGCGGGCTGAATGAGCAGTTCTTC.

V is TRBV18 and J is TRBJ2-5; 7 bases map to TRBD1. CDR1 is KGHSH, CDR2 LQKENI, per germline. V dropped 2 bases and J dropped 2; count of bases not matched to a gene: 8. The CDR3 loop spans 16 amino acids. The CDR3 loop reads CASSPIPGTVQETQYF. The CDR3, as DNA: TGTGCCAGCTCACCAATCCCCGGGACAGTTCAAGAGACCCAGTACTTC.

This clone showed up just a few times. The chain is built from TRBV6-1 and TRBJ2-2, with 10 bases aligning to TRBD1. The CDR3 loop spans 14 amino acids. After removal of 5 bases from V and 4 bases from J, the junction contained 1 base not matched to a gene. Germline lookup yields CDR1 MNHNS and CDR2 SASEGT. CDR3 in DNA: TGTGCCAGCAGTCGGACAGGGGGCACCGGGGAGCTGTTTTTT. Protein sequence: CASSRTGGTGELFF.

V and J are TRBV25-1 and TRBJ2-3, with TRBD2 matching 15 bases. This CDR3 contains 17 residues. J lost 3 bases, V lost 8 bases, and 9 bases had no gene match. Germline V gene data show CDR1 as MGHDK and CDR2 as SYGVNS. This chain's CDR3 is CASRGLAGGPRTDTQYF. The DNA of the CDR3 is TGTGCCAGCCGAGGACTAGCGGGAGGGCCTCGGACAGATACGCAGTATTTT.

Details on this clone: The germline gene is not matched at one end of the junction; a read error may be the cause. The chain couples TRBV7-9 to TRBJ2-7; TRBD2 might be the D (6 bases). The germline gives CDR1 SEHNR, CDR2 FQNEAQ (reference sequence). The CDR3 is 11 residues long. The DNA of the CDR3 is TGTTCCAGCAGCTTGGTGGAGGGGCAGACCTTC. Its translation: CSSSLVEGQTF.

V usage is TRBV25-1 and J usage is TRBJ2-7, with D maybe TRBD2 (6 bases). Trimming stripped 4 bases from V and 0 bases from J, with 13 bases between. Germline V lookup: CDR1 MGHDK, CDR2 SYGVNS. The CDR3 is 15 amino acids. Here the CDR3 DNA reads TGTGCCAGCAGTGCTTGGGGGGTGAGCTCCTACGAGCAGTACTTC. Translated: CASSAWGVSSYEQYF.

V and J are TRBV11-2 and TRBJ1-5, with a possible D match to TRBD1 (6 bases). With 5 bases removed from V and 6 bases from J, the gap between germline ends came to 14 bases. CDR3 length: 14 residues. CDR1 is SGHAT and CDR2 is FQNNGV in the germline V gene. As DNA, the CDR3 is TGTGCCAGCAGCGCCCGGGACACAGCTCAGCCCCAGCATTTT. This gives the protein CASSARDTAQPQHF. The complete variable domain, with remaining parts taken from reference TRBV11-2 and TRBJ1-5, reads EAGVAQSPRYKIIEKRQSVAFWCNPISGHATLYWYQQILGQGPKLLIQFQNNGVVDDSQLPKDRFSAERLKGVDSTLKIQPAKLEDSAVYLCASSARDTAQPQHFGDGTRLSIL.

The genes are TRBV5-5 and TRBJ2-1, with 10 bases fitting TRBD2. The CDR3 runs to 15 residues. The germline V gene encodes CDR1 SGHKS and CDR2 YYEKEE (reference sequence). V was clipped by 3 bases and J by 7 bases; unmatched bases: 7. CDR3 in amino acids: CASSWLAGEANEQFF. DNA of the CDR3: TGTGCCAGCAGCTGGCTAGCGGGAGAAGCAAATGAGCAGTTCTTC.

This clone is categorized as medium-sized (0.01 to 0.1%). The chain employs TRBV28 and TRBJ1-5; D possibly corresponds to TRBD1 (5 bases). CDR1 is MDHEN and CDR2 is SYDVKM in the germline V gene. V was cut by 6 bases and J by 2 bases, with 14 bases left in between. This CDR3 spans 15 amino acids. CDR3 residues: CASRTEDIRNQPQHF. The DNA of the CDR3 is TGTGCCAGCAGGACCGAGGACATACGCAATCAGCCCCAGCATTTT.

This clone was detected only once. CDR3 sequence: CAGDRDLGGFYGYTF. The CDR3 nucleotides are TGTGCCGGGGACAGGGATCTTGGGGGCTTCTATGGCTACACCTTC. This sequence joins TRBV7-9 and TRBJ1-2, with 9 nucleotides matching TRBD1. Looked up from germline, CDR1 is SEHNR and CDR2 is FQNEAQ (reference sequence). The junction had 14 bases not matched to a gene; V was cut back by 11 bases and J by 4 bases. This CDR3 comprises 15 residues.

This rearrangement joins TRBV28 to TRBJ2-7; a possible D gene is TRBD1 (6 bases). This CDR3 has 13 amino acids. The germline CDR1 and CDR2 sequences are MDHEN and SYDVKM. The V end was cut by 5 bases, the J end by 6 bases, with 14 bases between. The DNA of the CDR3 is TGTGCCAGCAGTCCCAAGCGCAGGGGCGAGCAGTACTTC. It codes for CASSPKRRGEQYF.

V gene TRBV9 combines with J gene TRBJ2-5, with TRBD2 matching 10 bases. Germline V CDR1 and CDR2: SGDLS, YYNGEE. V dropped 3 bases and J dropped 2; count of bases not matched to a gene: 13. The length of the CDR3 is 18 residues. The CDR3: CASSAYYSGGAKQETQYF. The DNA for the CDR3 is TGTGCCAGCAGCGCGTACTACAGCGGGGGGGCAAAGCAAGAGACCCAGTACTTC.

This chain joins TRBV5-1 and TRBJ1-1; TRBD1 aligns across 8 bases. Per the germline V gene, CDR1 is SGHRS and CDR2 is YFSETQ. The CDR3 runs to 13 residues. The J segment lost 7 bases and the V segment lost 3 bases, leaving 5 bases of the junction unmatched. CDR3 nucleotide sequence: TGCGCCAGCAGCTCGACAGGGGAAAATGAAGCTTTCTTT. This codes for CASSSTGENEAFF.

The V and J genes are TRBV13 and TRBJ2-7, with TRBD2 matching 7 bases. CDR1 is PRHDT, CDR2 FYEKMQ, per germline (reference sequence). V was pared by 4 bases and J by 1 base, with 4 bases of the junction left unmatched. The CDR3 runs 14 residues. DNA of the CDR3: TGTGCCAGCAGCTCCCCGGGACTATCCTACGAGCAGTACTTC. Protein sequence: CASSSPGLSYEQYF.

The chain links TRBV19 to TRBJ1-1; D ambiguous. Germline CDR1 reads LNHDA; CDR2 reads SQIVND (reference sequence). V was cut by 2 bases and J by 2 bases, with 6 bases left in between. There are 13 residues in the CDR3. The CDR3 DNA reads as TGTGCCAGTAGTATACGACACAACACTGAAGCTTTCTTT. It specifies CASSIRHNTEAFF.